There are a few counts of the clone carrying this T cell receptor beta chain. Its antigen is as yet unknown. Construction of the TCRbeta library involved unique molecular identifiers. Each CDR3 protein is one row after TCRdb ran MiXCR on the PCR reads. The sample lists 440,000 or so distinct CDR3 sequences; roughly 43% were seen once. This specimen belongs to a study of T-cell reconstitution after alpha-beta-depleted transplantation in children. The study's findings and limits: The main origin of T-cell counts and diversity one year after transplant was newly produced T cells. Surviving recipient T cells and thymic progenitors underlay high day-60 TCRbeta diversity in some patients. The study reportedly traced alpha-beta T cells about two months after transplant to several hundred expanded graft clones.

The length of the CDR3 is 15 residues. J was trimmed by 7 bases and V by 1 base; bases with no gene match: 3. Germline loops: CDR1 MRHNA, CDR2 SNTAGT. The J gene is TRBJ1-6, the V gene TRBV6-4, with 8 bases matching TRBD1. The sequence was obtained from a girl aged 2-15 years with aplastic anemia, due to receive a stem cell transplant. The sequences come from PBMCs, collected before TCRalphabeta/CD19-depleted stem cell transplant. CDR3 protein: CASSDYGTGNSPLHF. The CDR3, as DNA: TGTGCCAGCAGTGACTACGGGACAGGCAATTCACCCCTCCACTTT.